This T cell receptor beta chain was observed in a study of T-cell memory formation after mild COVID-19 (dated by TCRdb to the early 2020s). Describing the broader study: TCR sequence clusters from the two donors were largely donor specific. Longitudinal TCRalpha and TCRbeta repertoire sequencing tracked T-cell clones expanding and contracting after mild COVID-19 in two donors. Two young, previously healthy adult volunteers, one female and one male, were included in the cohort. What the work shows at the level of the full study, not this receptor alone: Clones that contracted from day 15 to 85 showed balanced CD4/CD8 phenotypes, whereas a second wave of clones that expanded from day 15 to 37 leaned towards CD4+. The second-wave clones that peaked on day 37 were not confirmed to be SARS-CoV-2 specific. The study included only two mild cases, and larger cohorts that include severe cases with pre-infection samples were judged to be necessary. Contracting CD4+ clones appeared mostly in the CM and EM memory subsets, whereas CD8+ clones were enriched in EMRA. The detection of some responding clones in pre-infection memory suggests that pre-existing cross-reactive memory T cells joined the SARS-CoV-2 response.

Ficoll-Paque density gradient centrifugation was used to isolate PBMCs. The instrument was an Illumina NovaSeq 6000. Using 5'RACE with constant-segment primers, TCRalpha and TCRbeta cDNA libraries were constructed, with sample barcodes and unique molecular identifiers added in the process. RNA was extracted from every sample with Trizol reagent. Library amplification was performed in two PCR steps, and a second sample barcode and Illumina TruSeq adapters were introduced in the second step. Sequencing of libraries was performed on an Illumina NovaSeq with 2 x 150 bp paired-end reads. As for the authors' bioinformatics: With migec v1.2.7, reads were demultiplexed and then collapsed into UMI-guided consensus sequences. Using mixcr v2.1.11, the UMI consensuses were aligned to TRA and TRB V and J templates and assembled into clonotypes. Clonotypes were classified as expanded or contracted when called significant by both edgeR and NoisET, with noise models trained on biological replicates. edgeR calls used a false discovery rate-adjusted p below 0.01 and a log2 fold-change threshold of 1. PCA with hierarchical clustering of max-normalized trajectories of the 1000 most abundant clonotypes was used as exploratory dynamics analysis. Separately sequenced CD4+ and CD8+ repertoires were used to assign a CD4 or CD8 phenotype to each responding clone. TCRdb reran the public reads through fastp at Q25 and MiXCR, keeping productive beta chains. Each entry merges the rows of one CDR3 protein and shows their most common DNA and genes. For this entry, the V and J calls and clone size follow TCRdb and not the study's own pipeline. Present in this sample are fewer than 350,000 distinct CDR3 sequences, approximately 19% of which were seen just once. The ten largest account for 23% of the sample.

Comments on this clonotype: The target of this receptor is not known. No qualities accompany the bases; no much larger clone lies one base away.

Including the terminal cysteine and phenylalanine, the CDR3 comprises 14 residues. Of all the DNA, just the CDR3 is kept, 42 bases in frame from base 1. Trimming leaves V shorter by 5 bases and J shorter by 7 bases, with the junction holding 7 bases beyond the gene matches. The CDR1 and CDR2 encoded by the germline V gene (reference sequence) are DFQATT and SNEGSKA. The sequence came from a man aged 18-30 years who had mild COVID-19 (a few samples of this study predate the infection). The sample titles of this study are shuffled in the database, so cell type and time point are left out; the donor was told from shared clones. The chain joins TRBV20-1 to TRBJ1-6, with 8 bases in between that match TRBD1. The specimen was PBMCs or a T cell subset sorted from them (not recorded which). The bases read TGCAGTGCTGGGACAGGATTTTACAATTCACCCCTCCACTTT. The resulting protein is CSAGTGFYNSPLHF.